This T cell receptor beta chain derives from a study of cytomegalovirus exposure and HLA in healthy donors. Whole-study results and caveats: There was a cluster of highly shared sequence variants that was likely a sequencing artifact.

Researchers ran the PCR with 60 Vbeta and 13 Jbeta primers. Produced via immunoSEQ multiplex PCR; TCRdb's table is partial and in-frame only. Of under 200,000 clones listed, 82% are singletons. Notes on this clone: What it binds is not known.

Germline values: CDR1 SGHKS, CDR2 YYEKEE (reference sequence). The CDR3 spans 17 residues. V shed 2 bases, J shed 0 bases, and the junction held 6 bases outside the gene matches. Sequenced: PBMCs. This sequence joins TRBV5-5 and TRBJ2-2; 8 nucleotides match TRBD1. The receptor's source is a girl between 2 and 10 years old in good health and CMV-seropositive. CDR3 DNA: TGTGCCAGCAGCTTCCGGGACAGGTTTTCGAACACCGGGGAGCTGTTTTTT. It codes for CASSFRDRFSNTGELFF.